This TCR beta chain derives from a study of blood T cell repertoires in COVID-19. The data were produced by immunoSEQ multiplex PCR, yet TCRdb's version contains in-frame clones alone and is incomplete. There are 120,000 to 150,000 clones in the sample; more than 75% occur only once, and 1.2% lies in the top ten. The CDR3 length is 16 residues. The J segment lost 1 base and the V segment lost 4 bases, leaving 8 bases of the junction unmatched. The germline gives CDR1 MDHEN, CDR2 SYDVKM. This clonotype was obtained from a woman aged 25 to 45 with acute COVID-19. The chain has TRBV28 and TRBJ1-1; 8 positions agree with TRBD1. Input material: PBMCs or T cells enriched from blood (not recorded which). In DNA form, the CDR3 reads TGTGCCAGCAGTTCACCAGGGGGCTGGGGGAACACTGAAGCTTTCTTT. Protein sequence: CASSSPGGWGNTEAFF.